One and the same sample provided the 5 T cell receptor beta chains below, sequenced in a study of cytomegalovirus exposure and HLA in healthy donors. PCR used 60 Vbeta primers and 13 Jbeta primers. The data were produced by immunoSEQ multiplex PCR, yet TCRdb's version contains in-frame clones alone and is incomplete. The sample lists 130,000 to 150,000 clones, 75% to 85% seen once, with about 4.3% in the top ten. Input material: PBMCs. Source of these receptors: a man aged 40-49 years in good health and CMV-seronegative.

The rearrangement links TRBV6-5 to TRBJ2-2, with D maybe TRBD2 (6 bases). This CDR3 is built from 16 residues. Trimming left V 2 bases short and J 5 bases short, with 15 bases between. Looked up from germline, CDR1 is MNHEY and CDR2 is SVGAGI. The CDR3 protein is CASSYPRQGGTGELFF. The CDR3, as DNA: TGTGCCAGCAGTTACCCGCGCCAGGGAGGAACCGGGGAGCTGTTTTTT.

The chain employs TRBV7-9 and TRBJ1-1, with D maybe TRBD1 (6 bases). The length of the CDR3 is 14 residues. V dropped 1 base and J dropped 4 bases, with 10 bases sitting between them. Germline V CDR1 and CDR2: SEHNR, FQNEAQ (reference sequence). The CDR3 DNA sequence: TGTGCCAGCAGCTTAGAGTACAGGGCCACTGAAGCTTTCTTT. Translating gives CASSLEYRATEAFF.

The chain is built from TRBV27 and TRBJ2-1, with D possibly being TRBD1 (5 bases). This CDR3 contains 13 residues. Trimming stripped 6 bases from V and 4 bases from J, with 10 bases between. Germline V gene data show CDR1 as MNHEY and CDR2 as SMNVEV (reference sequence). CDR3 in DNA: TGTGCCAGCAGCGAAAGGGGTTACAATGAGCAGTTCTTC. It translates to CASSERGYNEQFF.

The chain carries TRBV28 and TRBJ2-2; D is unresolved. This CDR3 has 12 amino acids. Germline loops: CDR1 MDHEN, CDR2 SYDVKM. V was trimmed by 3 bases and J by 5 bases, leaving 4 bases between them. CDR3 residues: CASSFPTGELFF. The CDR3 region has the DNA TGTGCCAGCAGTTTTCCAACCGGGGAGCTGTTTTTT. The full variable domain, its missing parts supplied by reference TRBV28 and TRBJ2-2, is DVKVTQSSRYLVKRTGEKVFLECVQDMDHENMFWYRQDPGLGLRLIYFSYDVKMKEKGDIPEGYSVSREKKERFSLILESASTNQTSMYLCASSFPTGELFFGEGSRLTVL.

V usage is TRBV7-2 and J usage is TRBJ2-7, with 8 bases fitting TRBD1. CDR3 length equals 15 residues. The germline CDR1 and CDR2 sequences are SGHTA and FQGNSA. With V trimmed by 5 bases and J by 4 bases, 10 bases remained unmatched. Here the CDR3 reads CASSQRAGGAYEQYF. CDR3 sequence (DNA): TGTGCCAGCAGCCAGAGGGCAGGGGGCGCGTACGAGCAGTACTTC. Looking up the rest from reference TRBV7-2 and TRBJ2-7 gives the full variable domain: GAGVSQSPSNKVTEKGKDVELRCDPISGHTALYWYRQSLGQGLEFLIYFQGNSAPDKSGLPSDRFSAERTGGSVSTLTIQRTQQEDSAVYLCASSQRAGGAYEQYFGPGTRLTVT.